The source of this T cell receptor beta chain is a study of T cells after yellow fever vaccination. Study-wide findings and caveats: Of the clonotypes, a small share occurred in both CD4 and CD8 compartments. Abundant bulk-population clonotypes could contaminate the FACS-sorted repertoires. Post-booster samples contained most primary-vaccination clones (approximately 95% CD4, roughly 88% CD8).

In this sample, this clonotype turned up many times. Its antigen is unidentified. Researchers made TCR cDNA using 5'RACE template switching, and this step added a universal primer site and UMIs. TCRdb re-called the 5' RACE reads with MiXCR, one entry per CDR3 protein. The sample contains approximately 260,000 distinct CDR3 sequences, approximately 13% of which appear only once. The CDR3 is made up of 17 amino acids. Trimming removed 2 bases at V and 5 bases at J, with 21 bases between. From germline, CDR1 is SGHTA and CDR2 FQGNSA. The sequence derives from a man aged 25 to 40 who received the YFV17D yellow fever vaccine. The sequenced sample was CD4+ T cells sorted from PBMCs, obtained 45 days after the yellow fever booster vaccination. V usage is TRBV7-2 and J usage is TRBJ2-5; no firm D call. The CDR3 reads CASSLSVIWKTVETQYF. In DNA form, the CDR3 reads TGTGCCAGCAGCTTATCGGTTATATGGAAAACAGTGGAGACCCAGTACTTC.